This is a list of T cell receptor beta chains from one sample in a study of blood T cell repertoires in COVID-19. Sequenced by immunoSEQ multiplex PCR; TCRdb stores in-frame clones only, minus some. Of tens of thousands of clones detected, 75% to 85% appear once; the ten largest clones hold 20% to 25%. Input material: peripheral blood. Receptors were obtained from a man between 60 and 75 years old with acute or convalescent COVID-19. Each CDR3 is given without its conserved first and last residue.

J	length	V	CDR3
TRBJ1-2	13	TRBV28	ASRTPGATNYGYT
TRBJ1-5	14	TRBV7-8	ASTASGGWDNQPQH
TRBJ2-7	15	TRBV4-2	ASSPPQGIGRTYEQY
TRBJ2-3	15	TRBV7-2	ASSPRLLAGGPDTQY
TRBJ1-5	13	TRBV19	ASRTGDVGNQPQH
TRBJ1-2	13	TRBV27	ASRTVGTGPYGYT
TRBJ1-5	13	TRBV7-2	ASSLGQGRDQPQH
TRBJ2-7	13	TRBV5-8	ASSLLGTSGYEQY
TRBJ1-1	12	TRBV18	ASSPTAGNTEAF
TRBJ1-4	15	TRBV14	ASSQGDDWGLKEKLF
TRBJ1-2	12	TRBV4-2	ASRPLQNNYGYT
TRBJ2-4	14	TRBV15	ATSGQGWGAKNIQY
TRBJ1-5	12	TRBV30	AWSVGQYNQPQH
TRBJ1-3	14	TRBV7-2	ASSVGGAPLGNTIY
TRBJ1-5	14	TRBV28	ASSEPGQGSKQPQH
TRBJ1-5	11	TRBV7-2	ASSLGAPQPQH
TRBJ1-6	15	TRBV19	ASSISGQEGGQSPLH
TRBJ2-1	10	TRBV29-1	SVAGLGGEQF
TRBJ1-2	12	TRBV28	ASSLEQRSYGYT
TRBJ1-6	11	TRBV7-3	ASPRAANSPLH
TRBJ1-2	11	TRBV6-6	ASSYYVGNGYT
TRBJ1-2	14	TRBV18	ASSQDSGGRSYGYT
TRBJ2-2	15	TRBV9	ASSVRDTTGNTGELF
TRBJ1-5	12	TRBV19	ASSQGVQNQPQH
TRBJ2-3	13	TRBV5-8	ASSKYRGLTDTQY
TRBJ2-2	14	TRBV7-9	ASSSGGGREAGELF
TRBJ2-7	13	TRBV28	ASSRMGGRRGEQY
TRBJ1-1	12	TRBV5-6	ASSLLSANTEAF
TRBJ2-2	15	TRBV5-1	ASSSGSGGLVTGELF
TRBJ2-1	15	TRBV6-2/TRBV6-3	ASSYSKTSGLESEQF
TRBJ1-6	13	TRBV9	ASSQDQGGNSPLH
TRBJ1-6	17	TRBV5-1	ASSSRGPGLVLGDSPLH
TRBJ1-5	12	TRBV28	ASSVVEGRQPQH
TRBJ2-1	12	TRBV11-2	ASSLPRSPNEQF
TRBJ2-5	16	TRBV15	ATSREARLLARQETQY
TRBJ1-4	12	TRBV19	ASSISATNEKLF
TRBJ1-5	14	TRBV28	ASSSDRGRINQPQH
TRBJ2-5	11	TRBV5-4	ASSGGQQETQY
TRBJ1-5	14	TRBV19	ASSSTGGGSNQPQH
TRBJ2-3	14	TRBV21-1	ASSKGLAGTTDTQY
TRBJ2-3	15	TRBV29-1	SVEGRSGASSTDTQY
TRBJ1-6	14	TRBV4-1	ASSQDRSRYNSPLH
TRBJ2-2	15	TRBV18	ASSYQRQGALTGELF
TRBJ1-1	12	TRBV11-2	ASSLAGPNTEAF
TRBJ2-1	11	TRBV5-1	ASSPRSANEQF
TRBJ2-5	11	TRBV2	ASTLGLQETQY
TRBJ2-3	14	TRBV2	ASREEASGGQHTQY
TRBJ2-7	10	TRBV7-2	ASSHSPYEQY
TRBJ2-7	10	TRBV29-1	SVDVRAGEQY
TRBJ1-6	12	TRBV5-1	ASSPGGNNSPLH
TRBJ2-3	15	TRBV5-8	ASSPARASGGADTQY
TRBJ2-1	13	TRBV28	ASSTLASGENEQF
TRBJ2-7	12	TRBV28	ASSTPYRGYEQY
TRBJ2-2	13	TRBV29-1	SATGRQGNTGELF
TRBJ1-2	17	TRBV7-9	ASNLPGNGQGSWDYGYT
TRBJ1-2	11	TRBV5-5	ASSLAVGGGYT
TRBJ2-3	12	TRBV7-2	ASSLAGGGDTQY
TRBJ2-7	12	TRBV6-5	ASSLRDNSYEQY
TRBJ2-5	14	TRBV9	ASSVGGLALQETQY